This T cell receptor (beta chain) was found in a study of PD-1 blockade in mismatch repair-deficient tumors. In the study overall: All were previously treated, progressing patients with over 9 mismatch repair-deficient cancer types.

The V segment lost 5 bases and the J segment 4 bases; nucleotides outside the gene matches: 5. The CDR3 contains 15 residues. CDR1 and CDR2 from the germline V gene are SGHTA and FQGNSA. Concerning this clone: Antigen specificity is unknown.

Produced via immunoSEQ multiplex PCR; TCRdb's table is partial and in-frame only. The profile shows 30,000 to 45,000 clones, approximately 83% of them singletons. The study's findings and limits: Rapid post-treatment expansion, then contraction, generally preceding radiologic response, marked tumor-resident clones.

Every patient had mismatch repair deficiency by PCR or immunohistochemistry. TCR sequencing covered a few patients who responded to pembrolizumab. This chain joins TRBV7-2 and TRBJ1-4; 9 bases fit TRBD1. This TCR was sampled from an adult with mismatch repair-deficient cancer. The material was PBMCs, obtained around 38 weeks after starting pembrolizumab. The CDR3 region has the DNA TGTGCCAGCAGCCTGGGACAGGGAATTAATGAAAAACTGTTTTTT. Encoded protein: CASSLGQGINEKLFF.